This T cell receptor beta chain was captured in a study of a mutant IDH1 vaccine in newly diagnosed glioma. Regarding time point: week 35, safety follow-up. Doses of 300 ug of mutant IDH1 20-mer peptide were given with topical imiquimod. For this clone: Antigen unknown.

There are 11 residues in the CDR3. CDR1 is SQVTM and CDR2 is ANQGSEA in the germline V gene. V lost 7 bases and J 5 bases, leaving 11 bases between the germline ends. Data came from immunoSEQ multiplex PCR; TCRdb stores just in-frame clones and leaves some out. The data show 50,000 to 75,000 clones, about 74% seen once. The sequenced sample was PBMCs, obtained from a glioma patient whose treatment included an IDH1 peptide vaccine. This TCR was recovered from a man aged 50 to 59 with glioma. The chain employs TRBV29-1 and TRBJ1-2; a weak D match, TRBD1 (5 bases). The CDR3 coding sequence is TGCAGCGCCCAGGGCGGATATGGCTACACCTTC. As protein: CSAQGGYGYTF.